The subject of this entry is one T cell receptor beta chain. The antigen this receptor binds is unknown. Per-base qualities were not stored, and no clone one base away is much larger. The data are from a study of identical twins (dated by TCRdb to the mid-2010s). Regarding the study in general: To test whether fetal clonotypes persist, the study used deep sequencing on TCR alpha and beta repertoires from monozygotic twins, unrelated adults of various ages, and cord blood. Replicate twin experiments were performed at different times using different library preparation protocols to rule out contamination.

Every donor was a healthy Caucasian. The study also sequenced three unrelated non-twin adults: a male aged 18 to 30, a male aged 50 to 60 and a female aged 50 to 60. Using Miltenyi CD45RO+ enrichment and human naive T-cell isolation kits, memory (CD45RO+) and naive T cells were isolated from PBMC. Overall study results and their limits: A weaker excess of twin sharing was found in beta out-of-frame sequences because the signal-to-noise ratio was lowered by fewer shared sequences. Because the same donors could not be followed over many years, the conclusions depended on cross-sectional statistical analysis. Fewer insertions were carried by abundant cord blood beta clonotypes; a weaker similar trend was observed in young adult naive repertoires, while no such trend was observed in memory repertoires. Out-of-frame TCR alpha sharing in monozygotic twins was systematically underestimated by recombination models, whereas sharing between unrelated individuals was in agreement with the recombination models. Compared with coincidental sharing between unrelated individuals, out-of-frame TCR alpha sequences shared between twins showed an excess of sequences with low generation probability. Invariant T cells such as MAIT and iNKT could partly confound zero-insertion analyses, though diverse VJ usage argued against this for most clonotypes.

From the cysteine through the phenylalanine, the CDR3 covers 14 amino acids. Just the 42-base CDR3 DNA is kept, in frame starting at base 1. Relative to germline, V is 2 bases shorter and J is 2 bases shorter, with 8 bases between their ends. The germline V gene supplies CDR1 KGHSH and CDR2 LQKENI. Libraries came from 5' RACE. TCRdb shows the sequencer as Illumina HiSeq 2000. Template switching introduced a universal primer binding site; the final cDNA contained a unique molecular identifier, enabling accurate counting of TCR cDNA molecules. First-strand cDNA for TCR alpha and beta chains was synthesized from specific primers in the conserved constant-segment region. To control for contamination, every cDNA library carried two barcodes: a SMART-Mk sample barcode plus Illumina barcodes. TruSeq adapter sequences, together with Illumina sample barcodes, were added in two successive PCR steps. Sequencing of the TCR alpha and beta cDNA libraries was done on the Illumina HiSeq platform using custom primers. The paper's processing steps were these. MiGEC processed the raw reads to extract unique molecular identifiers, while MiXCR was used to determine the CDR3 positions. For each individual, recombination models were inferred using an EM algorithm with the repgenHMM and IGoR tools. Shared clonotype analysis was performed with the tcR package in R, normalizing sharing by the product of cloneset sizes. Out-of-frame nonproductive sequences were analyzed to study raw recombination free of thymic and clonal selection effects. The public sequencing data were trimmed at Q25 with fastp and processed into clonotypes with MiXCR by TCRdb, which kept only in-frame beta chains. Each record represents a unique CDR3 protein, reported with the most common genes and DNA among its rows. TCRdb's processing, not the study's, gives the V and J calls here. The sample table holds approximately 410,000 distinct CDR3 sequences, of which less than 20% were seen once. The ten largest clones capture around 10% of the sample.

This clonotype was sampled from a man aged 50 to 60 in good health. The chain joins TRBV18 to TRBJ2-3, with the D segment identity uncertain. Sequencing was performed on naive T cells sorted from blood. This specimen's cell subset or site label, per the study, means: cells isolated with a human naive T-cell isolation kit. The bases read TGTGCCAGCTCACCATGGCAGACCACAGATACGCAGTATTTT. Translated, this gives CASSPWQTTDTQYF.